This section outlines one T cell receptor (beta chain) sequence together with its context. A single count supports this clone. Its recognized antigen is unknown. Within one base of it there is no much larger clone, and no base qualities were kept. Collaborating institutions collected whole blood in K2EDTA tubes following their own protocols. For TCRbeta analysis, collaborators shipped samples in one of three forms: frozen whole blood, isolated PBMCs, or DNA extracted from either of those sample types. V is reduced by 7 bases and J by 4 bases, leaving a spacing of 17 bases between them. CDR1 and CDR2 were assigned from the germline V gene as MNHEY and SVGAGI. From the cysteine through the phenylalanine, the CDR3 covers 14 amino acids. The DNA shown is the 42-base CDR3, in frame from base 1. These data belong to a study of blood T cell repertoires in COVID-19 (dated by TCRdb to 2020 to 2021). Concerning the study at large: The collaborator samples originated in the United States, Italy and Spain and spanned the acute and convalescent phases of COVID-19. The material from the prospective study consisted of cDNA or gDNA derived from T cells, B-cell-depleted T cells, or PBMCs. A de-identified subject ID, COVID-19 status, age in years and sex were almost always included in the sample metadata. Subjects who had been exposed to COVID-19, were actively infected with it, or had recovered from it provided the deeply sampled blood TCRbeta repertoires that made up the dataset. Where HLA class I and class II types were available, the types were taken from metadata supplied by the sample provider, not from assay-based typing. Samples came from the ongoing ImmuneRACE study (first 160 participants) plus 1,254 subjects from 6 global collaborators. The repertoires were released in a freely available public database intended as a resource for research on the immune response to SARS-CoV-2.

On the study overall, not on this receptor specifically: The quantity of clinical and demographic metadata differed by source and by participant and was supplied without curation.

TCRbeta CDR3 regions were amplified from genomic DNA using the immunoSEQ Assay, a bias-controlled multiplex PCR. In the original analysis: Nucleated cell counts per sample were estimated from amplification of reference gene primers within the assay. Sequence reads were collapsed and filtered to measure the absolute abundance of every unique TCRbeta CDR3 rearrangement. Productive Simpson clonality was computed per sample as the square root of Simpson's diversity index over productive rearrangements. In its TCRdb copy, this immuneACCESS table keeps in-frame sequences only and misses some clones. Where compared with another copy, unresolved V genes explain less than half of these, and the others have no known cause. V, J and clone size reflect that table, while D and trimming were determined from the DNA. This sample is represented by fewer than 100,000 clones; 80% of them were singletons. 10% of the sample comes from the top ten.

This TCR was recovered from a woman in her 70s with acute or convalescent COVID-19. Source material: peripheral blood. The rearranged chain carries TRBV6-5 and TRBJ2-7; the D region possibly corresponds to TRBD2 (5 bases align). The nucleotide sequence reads TGTGCCAGCATCAAGGGAGTCCCCCCTTACGAGCAGTACTTC. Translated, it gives CASIKGVPPYEQYF.